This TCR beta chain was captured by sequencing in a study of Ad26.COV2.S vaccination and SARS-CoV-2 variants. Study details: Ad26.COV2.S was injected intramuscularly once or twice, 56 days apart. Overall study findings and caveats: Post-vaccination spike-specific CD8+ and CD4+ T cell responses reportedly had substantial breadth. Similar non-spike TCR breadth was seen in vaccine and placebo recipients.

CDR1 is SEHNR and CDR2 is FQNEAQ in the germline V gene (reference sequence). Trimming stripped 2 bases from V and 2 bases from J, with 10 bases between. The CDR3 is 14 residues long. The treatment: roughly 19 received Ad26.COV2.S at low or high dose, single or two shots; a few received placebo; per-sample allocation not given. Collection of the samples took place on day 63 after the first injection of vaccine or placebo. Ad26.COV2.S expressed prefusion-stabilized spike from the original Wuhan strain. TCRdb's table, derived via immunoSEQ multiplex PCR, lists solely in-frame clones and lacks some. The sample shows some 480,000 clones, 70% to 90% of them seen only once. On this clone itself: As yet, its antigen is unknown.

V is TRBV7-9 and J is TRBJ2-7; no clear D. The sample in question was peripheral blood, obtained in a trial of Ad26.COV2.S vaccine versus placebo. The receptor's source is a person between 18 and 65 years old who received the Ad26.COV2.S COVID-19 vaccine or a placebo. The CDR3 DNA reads TGTGCCAGCAGCTTAAGGGCAGGAACCTACGAGCAGTACTTC. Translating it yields CASSLRAGTYEQYF.